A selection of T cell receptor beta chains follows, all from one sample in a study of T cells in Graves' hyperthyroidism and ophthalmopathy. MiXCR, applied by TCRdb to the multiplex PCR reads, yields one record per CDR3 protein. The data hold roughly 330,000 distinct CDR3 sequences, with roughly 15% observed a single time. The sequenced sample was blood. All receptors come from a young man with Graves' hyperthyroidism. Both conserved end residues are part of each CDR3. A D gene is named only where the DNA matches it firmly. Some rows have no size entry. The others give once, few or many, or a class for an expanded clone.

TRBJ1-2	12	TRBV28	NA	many	TGTGCCAGCAGCCTAGGGGGGAATGGCTACACCTTC	CASSLGGNGYTF
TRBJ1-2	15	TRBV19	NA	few	TGTGCCAGTAGTATACCGGGGACCAACCTCTATGGCTACACCTTC	CASSIPGTNLYGYTF
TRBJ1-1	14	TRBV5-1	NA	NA	TGCGCCAGCAGCTTTTCCTATACGAACACTGAAGCTTTCTTT	CASSFSYTNTEAFF
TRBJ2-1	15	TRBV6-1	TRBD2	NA	TGTGCCAGCAGAGGGACTAGCGGGAATTTCAATGAGCAGTTCTTC	CASRGTSGNFNEQFF
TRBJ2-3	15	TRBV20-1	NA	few	TGCAGTGCTAGAGTCCCCAGCCAGAGCACAGATACGCAGTATTTT	CSARVPSQSTDTQYF
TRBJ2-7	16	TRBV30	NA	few	TGTGCCTGGAGTGTACCCTCAGGGGGGGTCTCCTACGAGCAGTACTTC	CAWSVPSGGVSYEQYF
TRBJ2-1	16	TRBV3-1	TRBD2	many	TGTGCCAGCAGCCAAGAGGGCGGGAGCGGCTACAATGAGCAGTTCTTC	CASSQEGGSGYNEQFF
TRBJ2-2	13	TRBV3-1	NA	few	TGTGCCAGCAGCCGAGCCGGCACCGGGGAGCTGTTTTTT	CASSRAGTGELFF
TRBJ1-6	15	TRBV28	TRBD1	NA	TGTGCCAGCAGTTGGGACAGGGTTGGGAATTCACCCCTCCACTTT	CASSWDRVGNSPLHF
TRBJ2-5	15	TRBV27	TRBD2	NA	TGTGCCGGCAGTCTCGGGACTAGCGACCAAGAGACCCAGTACTTC	CAGSLGTSDQETQYF
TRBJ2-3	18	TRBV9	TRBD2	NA	TGTGCCAGCAGTCCTACTAGCGGGAACGGGTTGGTGACAGATACGCAGTATTTT	CASSPTSGNGLVTDTQYF
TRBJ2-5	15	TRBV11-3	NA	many	TGTGCCAGCAGCGGAGGGGGCAGGGAGGTGGAGACCCAGTACTTC	CASSGGGREVETQYF
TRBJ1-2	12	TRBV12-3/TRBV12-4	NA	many	TGTGCCAGCAGTTTAAGTGGGAGCCCCTACACCTTC	CASSLSGSPYTF
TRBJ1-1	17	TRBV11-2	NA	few	TGTGCCAGCAGATCGCCCCCGGGGCCCGCGGGCGAAGGGGAAGCTTTCTTT	CASRSPPGPAGEGEAFF
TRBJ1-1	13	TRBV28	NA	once	TGTGCCAGCAGCCTGACAGACTACACTGAAGCTTTCTTT	CASSLTDYTEAFF
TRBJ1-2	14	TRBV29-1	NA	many	TGCAGCGTTGAAGATCTCTCATTTAACTATGGCTACACCTTC	CSVEDLSFNYGYTF
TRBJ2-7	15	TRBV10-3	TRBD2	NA	TGTGCCATCGGTGAGCCTGGACTAGCGAACCACGAGCAGTACTTC	CAIGEPGLANHEQYF
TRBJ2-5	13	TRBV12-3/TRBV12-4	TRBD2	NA	TGTGCCAGCAGTTGGGAGGGCCAAGAGACCCAGTACTTC	CASSWEGQETQYF
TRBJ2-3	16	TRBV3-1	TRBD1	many	TGTGCCAGCAGTCTGGGACAGGGAGTATGGACAGATACGCAGTATTTT	CASSLGQGVWTDTQYF
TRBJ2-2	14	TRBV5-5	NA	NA	TGCGCCAGCAGCTCCCGGGACACCACCGGGGAGCTGTTTTTT	CASSSRDTTGELFF
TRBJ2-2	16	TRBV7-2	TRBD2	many	TGTGCCAGCAGCTTACTAGCGGGAGGGGGCACCGGGGAGCTGTTTTTT	CASSLLAGGGTGELFF
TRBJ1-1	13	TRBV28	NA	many	TGTGCCAGCAGTTTAACCCGGTACGCTGAAGCTTTCTTT	CASSLTRYAEAFF
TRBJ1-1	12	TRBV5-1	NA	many	TGTGCCAGCAGGCAGGGGAACACTGAAGCTTTCTTT	CASRQGNTEAFF
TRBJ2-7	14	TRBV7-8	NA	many	TGTGCCAGCAGCTTAGAGCCTCGAAGGGACGAGCAGTACTTC	CASSLEPRRDEQYF
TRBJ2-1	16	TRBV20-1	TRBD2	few	TGCAGTGCTAGGGGGCATGGACTAGCGGGAGTAGATGAGCAGTTCTTC	CSARGHGLAGVDEQFF
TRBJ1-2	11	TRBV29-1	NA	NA	TGCAGCGTTATAACTAACTGTGGCTACACCTTC	CSVITNCGYTF
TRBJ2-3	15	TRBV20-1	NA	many	TGCAGTGCTAGAGATCCGGGCGGGAGCACAGATACGCAGTATTTT	CSARDPGGSTDTQYF
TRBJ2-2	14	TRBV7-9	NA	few	TGTGCCAGCACTTTCGAGGGGGTGGCCGGGGAGCTGTTTTTT	CASTFEGVAGELFF
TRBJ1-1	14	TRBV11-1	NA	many	TGTGCCAGCAGCCTATGGGGAGAGAACACTGAAGCTTTCTTT	CASSLWGENTEAFF
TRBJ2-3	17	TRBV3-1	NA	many	TGTGCCAGCAGCCAAGAGTCGGGGGCTCGAGGTGCGGATACGCAGTATTTT	CASSQESGARGADTQYF
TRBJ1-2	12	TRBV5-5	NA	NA	TGTGCCAGCAGCCTTGAATGGGATGGCTACACCTTC	CASSLEWDGYTF
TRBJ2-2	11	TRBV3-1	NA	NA	TGTGCCAGCACCCACTCCGGGGAGCTGTTTTTT	CASTHSGELFF
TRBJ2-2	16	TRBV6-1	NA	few	TGTGCCAGCAGTGAAAGATTGGGACAAAACACCGGGGAGCTGTTTTTT	CASSERLGQNTGELFF
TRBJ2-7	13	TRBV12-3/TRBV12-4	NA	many	TGTGCCAGCAGTTTCAACAGGCCCTACGAGCAGTACTTC	CASSFNRPYEQYF
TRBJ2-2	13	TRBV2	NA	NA	TGTGCCAGCAGTCCCCCCCTTGCGGGGGAGCTGTTTTTT	CASSPPLAGELFF
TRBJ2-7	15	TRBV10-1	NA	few	TGCGCCAGCGGAGGGACCCTACGGAGGGACTACGAGCAGTACTTC	CASGGTLRRDYEQYF
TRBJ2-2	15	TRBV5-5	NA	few	TGTGCCAGCAGCTCCACAGACTCGGTCACCGGGGAGCTGTTTTTT	CASSSTDSVTGELFF